Following are 29 T cell receptor beta chains from one sample sequenced in a study of blood T cell repertoires in COVID-19. TCRdb's copy holds only in-frame clones and misses some; the assay was immunoSEQ multiplex PCR. The sample holds 25,000 to 35,000 clones, approximately 90% seen once. The sequenced sample was peripheral blood. These receptors were taken from a human donor in a cohort sampled during active COVID-19.

The chain links TRBV6-6 to TRBJ2-3, with 7 bases that match TRBD2. The CDR3 has 12 residues. Germline values: CDR1 MNHNY, CDR2 SVGAGI (reference sequence). With 6 bases clipped from V and 8 bases from J, the junction kept 5 bases outside the gene matches. The CDR3 DNA sequence: TGTGCCAGCAGGGGGACTATCGGTACGCAGTATTTT. This encodes CASRGTIGTQYF.

The chain recombines TRBV24-1 with TRBJ1-2; D is unresolved. Trimming stripped 10 bases from V and 1 base from J, with 12 bases between. The CDR3 spans 13 residues. Per germline, CDR1 KGHDR and CDR2 SFDVKD. The CDR3, as DNA: TGTGCCACAGAGGTCAGAGGTAACTATGGCTACACCTTC. This encodes CATEVRGNYGYTF.

CDR3 nucleotides: TGTGCCAGCAGCTCCGTGACAGGAGCGGCGAGCTCCTACAATGAGCAGTTCTTC. Its translation is CASSSVTGAASSYNEQFF. The chain couples TRBV5-6 to TRBJ2-1, with a tentative D call TRBD1 (6 bases). V shed 3 bases and J shed 0 bases, with 19 bases lying between them. Germline CDR1 reads SGHDT; CDR2 reads YYEEEE. The CDR3 covers 18 residues.

This clone was seen just once. The chain joins TRBV12-3 or TRBV12-4 to TRBJ1-5; D might be TRBD1 (5 bases). This CDR3 comprises 13 residues. The V end was cut by 4 bases, the J end by 7 bases, with 11 bases between. CDR3 sequence: CASSWGVRQPQHF. The CDR3 DNA reads TGTGCCAGCAGTTGGGGGGTAAGGCAGCCCCAGCATTTT.

The chain is built from TRBV14 and TRBJ1-1, with D hard to call. The germline V gene encodes CDR1 SGHDN and CDR2 FVKESK. This CDR3 has 14 residues. With 4 bases removed from V and 10 bases from J, the gap between germline ends came to 19 bases. In DNA form, the CDR3 reads TGTGCCAGCAGCCCTCAGGCAGCCTCCGCCGGAGCTTTCTTT. Amino acids: CASSPQAASAGAFF.

J is TRBJ2-1 and V is TRBV6-4; tentatively, D is TRBD1 (5 bases). The CDR3 has 11 residues. Trimming pared 10 bases from V and 6 bases from J, leaving 10 bases between. Germline V CDR1 and CDR2: MRHNA, SNTAGT. The CDR3 DNA follows: TGTGCCATACGACAGCTCAATGAGCAGTTCTTC. It encodes CAIRQLNEQFF.

This clone was recorded once. V and J are TRBV12-5 and TRBJ2-5; the match to TRBD1 covers 8 bases. J gave up 4 bases and V 4 bases, and 5 bases lay outside the gene matches. The CDR3 is 14 amino acids. Germline CDR1 reads LGHNT; CDR2 reads FRNRAP. The CDR3 spells CASGSLGQGETQYF. In DNA, the CDR3 is TGTGCTAGTGGTTCCCTAGGACAGGGAGAGACCCAGTACTTC.

This clone was observed a handful of times. The chain uses TRBV18 and TRBJ1-2, with D perhaps TRBD1 (6 bases). The CDR3 is 15 residues long. In germline, CDR1 is KGHSH, CDR2 LQKENI. The V gene lost 3 bases and the J gene lost 5 bases, with 16 bases spanning the gap. Here the CDR3 DNA reads TGTGCCAGCTCACCCGGACAGAGGTTCCAATATGGCTACACCTTC. Translation: CASSPGQRFQYGYTF.

The chain is built from TRBV11-3 and TRBJ2-3, with TRBD2 identical over 8 bases. Germline V CDR1 and CDR2: SGHNT, YENEEA. Losses at the gene ends were 0 bases for V and 6 bases for J; bases not matched to a gene: 14. The CDR3 has 18 amino acids. The CDR3 here is CASSLDRPSGSRGDTQYF. CDR3 bases: TGTGCCAGCAGCTTAGATCGTCCTAGCGGGTCACGAGGGGATACGCAGTATTTT.

V gene TRBV15 combines with J gene TRBJ1-5; tentative D call: TRBD1 (5 bases). The CDR3 is 14 amino acids. The germline V and J ends were trimmed by 2 bases and 7 bases, with 12 bases remaining between them. Germline V gene sequence: CDR1 LNHNV, CDR2 YYDKDF (reference sequence). The CDR3 DNA reads as TGTGCCACCAGCAGACCAGGGTCTCGGCAGCCCCAGCATTTT. Translation gives CATSRPGSRQPQHF.

The genes are TRBV6-5 and TRBJ1-1, with D possibly TRBD1 on 6 matching bases. Germline CDR1 MNHEY, CDR2 SVGAGI. Between the trimmed V and J ends, which lost 6 bases and 1 base, there was a span of 15 bases. CDR3 length equals 15 residues. The CDR3 DNA reads as TGTGCCAGCAGCCCCTACCCGACAGGGAACACTGAAGCTTTCTTT. Its translation is CASSPYPTGNTEAFF.

V usage is TRBV11-2 and J usage is TRBJ2-3; 8 nucleotides match TRBD2. The CDR3 extends over 13 amino acids. V trimming: 1 base; J trimming: 13 bases; junction bases outside the gene matches: 7. The germline gives CDR1 SGHAT, CDR2 FQNNGV. The CDR3 here is CASSLGEREREYF. CDR3 DNA: TGTGCCAGCAGCTTAGGGGAGCGGGAGCGTGAGTATTTT. The variable domain in full, completed from reference TRBV11-2 and TRBJ2-3, reads EAGVAQSPRYKIIEKRQSVAFWCNPISGHATLYWYQQILGQGPKLLIQFQNNGVVDDSQLPKDRFSAERLKGVDSTLKIQPAKLEDSAVYLCASSLGEREREYFGPGTRLTVL.

This chain uses TRBV21-1 with TRBJ1-4; TRBD1 reflects the table's D call only, with no check against the DNA. TRBV21-1 is given as a pseudogene. The CDR3 loop spans 14 amino acids. In DNA, the CDR3 is TGTGCCAGCAGCAAACAGGGAACTAATGAAAAACTGTTTTTT. Amino acid sequence: CASSKQGTNEKLFF.

Turning to this clone: The same CDR3 arises from other DNA sequences in this sample as well. The V call is TRBV5-1, the J call TRBJ2-3, with no clear D. V lost 2 bases, J lost 2 bases, and 6 bases lay in between. There are 13 residues in the CDR3. Germline V CDR1 and CDR2: SGHRS, YFSETQ. CDR3 nucleotide sequence: TGCGCCAGCAGCTTACAGCTCACAGATACGCAGTATTTT. This gives the protein CASSLQLTDTQYF.

The rearrangement links TRBV6-4 to TRBJ2-7; 9 bases fit TRBD1. Germline-derived CDR1 and CDR2 are MRHNA and SNTAGT. The CDR3 runs 13 residues. V was clipped by 8 bases and J by 4 bases; unmatched bases: 6. CDR3 DNA sequence: TGTGCCAGCTCGACAGGGGGATCATACGAGCAGTACGTC. Residues: CASSTGGSYEQYV.

This rearrangement joins TRBV20-1 to TRBJ2-1; D gene ambiguous. Germline V gene data show CDR1 as DFQATT and CDR2 as SNEGSKA (reference sequence). The CDR3 is 12 residues long. V lost 3 bases to trimming and J lost 4 bases, with 7 bases between them. This CDR3 reads CSASPQYNEQFF. CDR3 nucleotides: TGCAGTGCTAGTCCCCAATACAATGAGCAGTTCTTC.

The rearrangement joins TRBV12-3 or TRBV12-4 to TRBJ1-2; maybe TRBD1 (5 bases). V was clipped by 3 bases and J by 7 bases, with 12 bases between them. CDR3 length equals 13 residues. In DNA form, the CDR3 reads TGTGCCAGCAGTTTCCCACAGCAGGGTGGCTACACCTTC. Residues: CASSFPQQGGYTF.

With respect to this clone: Other DNA variants within this sample encode the same CDR3. The chain has TRBV11-3 and TRBJ2-3, with 7 bases lining up with TRBD2. CDR1 is SGHNT, CDR2 YENEEA, per germline. The length of the CDR3 is 14 residues. The V segment lost 4 bases and the J segment 4 bases; nucleotides outside the gene matches: 5. CDR3 nucleotides: TGTGCCAGCAGCTCAGGACTAGTAGCAGATACGCAGTATTTT. Encoded protein: CASSSGLVADTQYF.

The rearrangement links TRBV2 to TRBJ2-3; 9 bases map to TRBD1. V trimming: 4 bases; J trimming: 2 bases; junction bases outside the gene matches: 1. Per the germline V gene, CDR1 is SNHLY and CDR2 is FYNNEI. This CDR3 is built from 14 residues. The CDR3 sequence is CASSVQGATDTQYF. CDR3 DNA sequence: TGTGCCAGCAGTGTACAGGGGGCCACAGATACGCAGTATTTT.

The J gene is TRBJ1-1, the V gene TRBV18; D gene ambiguous. CDR3 length equals 13 residues. The ends were cut back, 4 bases at V and 7 bases at J, with 13 bases in the middle. Germline loops: CDR1 KGHSH, CDR2 LQKENI. This chain's CDR3 is CASSHWVQNEAFF. The CDR3 nucleotides are TGTGCCAGCTCACACTGGGTACAGAATGAAGCTTTCTTT. Together with reference TRBV18 and TRBJ1-1, the CDR3 gives the full variable domain: NAGVMQNPRHLVRRRGQEARLRCSPMKGHSHVYWYRQLPEEGLKFMVYLQKENIIDESGMPKERFSAEFPKEGPSILRIQQVVRGDSAAYFCASSHWVQNEAFFGQGTRLTVV.

The chain has TRBV10-3 and TRBJ2-5; 11 bases map to TRBD2. There are 15 residues in the CDR3. The germline V gene encodes CDR1 ENHRY and CDR2 SYGVKD. J lost 2 bases, V lost 5 bases, and 4 bases had no gene match. This CDR3 reads CAISSSGGPQETQYF. The CDR3, as DNA: TGTGCCATCAGTTCTAGCGGGGGGCCTCAAGAGACCCAGTACTTC.

The chain has TRBV27 and TRBJ2-5, with TRBD1 identical over 10 bases. This CDR3 spans 15 amino acids. V gave up 5 bases and J gave up 3 bases; unmatched junction bases: 6. Per the germline V gene, CDR1 is MNHEY and CDR2 is SMNVEV (reference sequence). As DNA, the CDR3 is TGTGCCAGCAGTCCCGTGGACAGGGGGAAAGAGACCCAGTACTTC. Protein: CASSPVDRGKETQYF.

The chain joins TRBV6-1 to TRBJ2-1, with 10 nucleotides matching TRBD2. CDR1 is MNHNS, CDR2 SASEGT, per germline. J was trimmed by 2 bases and V by 1 base; bases with no gene match: 2. The CDR3 loop spans 16 amino acids. The CDR3 loop reads CASSEDGLAAYNEQFF. The CDR3 DNA sequence: TGTGCCAGCAGTGAAGACGGACTAGCGGCCTACAATGAGCAGTTCTTC.

This chain uses TRBV7-8 with TRBJ1-1; D is unclear. V lost 2 bases, J lost 1 base, and 5 bases lay in between. This CDR3 is built from 13 residues. Germline V lookup: CDR1 SGHVS, CDR2 FQNEAQ. The CDR3 DNA sequence: TGTGCCAGCAGCTTAACAGAGAACACTGAAGCTTTCTTT. Translated, it gives CASSLTENTEAFF.

The genes are TRBV11-2 and TRBJ2-7; D is uncertain. This CDR3 is 15 amino acids long. Germline assignment: CDR1 SGHAT and CDR2 FQNNGV. The V end was cut by 2 bases, the J end by 3 bases, with 14 bases between. The CDR3 coding sequence is TGTGCCAGCAGCTTAACCGCGGCCCTGATCTACGAGCAGTACGTC. It encodes CASSLTAALIYEQYV.

This clone came up once. This sequence joins TRBV24-1 and TRBJ1-5; D may be TRBD1 (5 bases). The germline CDR1 and CDR2 sequences are KGHDR and SFDVKD. The CDR3 is 16 residues long. V was trimmed by 6 bases and J by 0 bases, leaving 14 bases between them. The chain's CDR3 is CATSPGPEYSNQPQHF. The CDR3 DNA reads as TGTGCCACCAGTCCAGGGCCAGAATATAGCAATCAGCCCCAGCATTTT.

The genes are TRBV20-1 and TRBJ1-3, with D unresolved. V was pared by 5 bases and J by 9 bases, with 11 bases between. The CDR3 length is 11 residues. CDR1 is DFQATT and CDR2 is SNEGSKA in the germline V gene (reference sequence). CDR3 DNA sequence: TGCAGTGCTTCAGACTCGCCCACCATATATTTT. Amino acid sequence: CSASDSPTIYF.

The CDR3 nucleotides read TGTGCCAGCAGTCCGGCAGGGTATTTTAATTCACCCCTCCACTTT. It specifies CASSPAGYFNSPLHF. The V call is TRBV6-5, the J call TRBJ1-6; tentative D call: TRBD1 (5 bases). Looked up from germline, CDR1 is MNHEY and CDR2 is SVGAGI. V was pared by 5 bases and J by 6 bases, with 14 bases between. CDR3 size: 15 residues.

V gene TRBV7-2 combines with J gene TRBJ2-3; 9 bases fit TRBD2. Unmatched junction bases numbered 10, after V lost 5 bases and J lost 7 bases. CDR1 SGHTA and CDR2 FQGNSA come from the germline V gene. There are 15 residues in the CDR3. DNA of the CDR3: TGTGCCAGCAGCCTCTCCAGCGGGAGGTATAATACGCAGTATTTT. Encoded protein: CASSLSSGRYNTQYF.